The 27 T cell receptor beta chains reported below all come from one sample, sequenced in a study of human T cells and chemical hapten exposure. Each cDNA molecule in the library carried unique molecular identifiers. Using its own MiXCR run on the reads, TCRdb lists one record per CDR3 protein. The sample records 95,000 to 150,000 distinct CDR3 sequences, roughly 8.5% being singletons. Whole blood, unfractionated, served as the material for total RNA extraction. The sample taken for sequencing was whole blood. All receptors derive from a human donor in good health. Some clones in this sample may be carry-over from other donors' samples.

J is TRBJ2-3 and V is TRBV10-3; D perhaps matches TRBD1 (6 bases). This CDR3 contains 16 residues. Per germline, CDR1 ENHRY and CDR2 SYGVKD. V was trimmed by 6 bases and J by 0 bases, leaving 16 bases between them. The DNA of the CDR3 is TGTGCCATCAGGGACAGCTATCCCGTTAGCACAGATACGCAGTATTTT. Translation gives CAIRDSYPVSTDTQYF.

This clonotype has ten or more counts. V is TRBV7-2 and J is TRBJ2-7; D is uncertain. The CDR3 contains 13 residues. The germline CDR1 and CDR2 sequences are SGHTA and FQGNSA. V gave up 1 base and J gave up 3 bases, with 7 bases separating them. As DNA, the CDR3 is TGTGCCAGCAGCTTAGTGTCAAGCTACGAGCAGTACTTC. Translating gives CASSLVSSYEQYF.

Many counts were recorded for this clonotype. V is TRBV5-5 and J is TRBJ2-7, with TRBD1 matching 7 bases. The V gene's germline CDR1 is SGHKS and CDR2 YYEKEE (reference sequence). The CDR3 runs to 15 residues. V was pared by 2 bases and J by 0 bases, with 5 bases of the junction left unmatched. The CDR3 loop reads CASSFEQGFSYEQYF. CDR3 sequence (DNA): TGTGCCAGCAGCTTCGAACAGGGGTTCTCCTACGAGCAGTACTTC.

This clonotype showed up just a few times. The V and J genes are TRBV4-2 and TRBJ1-4; no firm D call. Germline CDR1 reads LGHNA; CDR2 reads YNFKEQ. The CDR3 extends over 11 amino acids. V lost 6 bases and J 7 bases, leaving 6 bases between the germline ends. CDR3 region: CASSPGEKLFF. The CDR3, as DNA: TGTGCCAGCAGTCCCGGTGAAAAACTGTTTTTT.

This clonotype appeared many times. This sequence joins TRBV20-1 and TRBJ2-3, with TRBD1 matching 8 bases. Germline V CDR1 and CDR2: DFQATT, SNEGSKA (reference sequence). V trimming: 6 bases; J trimming: 0 bases; junction bases outside the gene matches: 14. This CDR3 contains 17 residues. This chain's CDR3 is CSASRPDRAPSTDTQYF. Here the CDR3 DNA reads TGCAGTGCCTCGAGGCCGGACAGGGCCCCTAGCACAGATACGCAGTATTTT.

In its sample, this clonotype was seen a few times. The V and J genes are TRBV4-1 and TRBJ2-7, with no clear D. Trimming took off 4 bases at V and 2 bases at J, with 21 bases between the two ends. The CDR3 is made up of 17 amino acids. Germline values: CDR1 MGHRA, CDR2 YSYEKL. The CDR3 region is CASSLLPGFLGTYEQYF. CDR3 bases: TGCGCCAGCAGCCTACTGCCGGGTTTTTTAGGGACCTACGAGCAGTACTTC.

In its sample, this clonotype was seen many times. This sequence joins TRBV27 and TRBJ2-6; 9 bases are a match to TRBD2. The CDR3 runs to 18 residues. Germline V gives CDR1 MNHEY, CDR2 SMNVEV (reference sequence). Germline trimming cut 6 bases from V and 0 bases from J; bases unmatched to any gene: 9. CDR3 in amino acids: CASSLRGGLNSGANVLTF. The CDR3 coding sequence is TGTGCCAGCAGCTTGCGGGGGGGCCTGAACTCTGGGGCCAACGTCCTGACTTTC.

Only a few counts were recorded for this clonotype. The rearrangement links TRBV7-2 to TRBJ2-1; D unclear. The CDR3 has 15 amino acids. In germline, CDR1 is SGHTA, CDR2 FQGNSA. With 6 bases removed from V and 7 bases from J, the gap between germline ends came to 19 bases. The CDR3 DNA reads TGTGCCAGCAGTCCAATCGAGACTGGAAAGAATGAGCAGTTCTTC. Residues: CASSPIETGKNEQFF.

This clonotype has more than one count but fewer than ten. The chain links TRBV20-1 to TRBJ2-7; D call uncertain. Per germline, CDR1 DFQATT and CDR2 SNEGSKA (reference sequence). The CDR3 contains 11 residues. The germline V and J ends were trimmed by 7 bases and 4 bases, with 11 bases remaining between them. The CDR3 region has the DNA TGCAGTGTCAACGATCGATACGAGCAGTACTTC. Its protein product is CSVNDRYEQYF.

This rearrangement joins TRBV4-3 to TRBJ1-4; D is unclear. The CDR3 runs to 15 residues. V lost 0 bases, J lost 6 bases, and 11 bases lay in between. Germline loops: CDR1 LGHNA, CDR2 YSLEER. The CDR3 nucleotides read TGCGCCAGCAGCCAAGATCGGACCAAAGATGAAAAACTGTTTTTT. Translation gives CASSQDRTKDEKLFF.

This chain connects TRBV29-1 to TRBJ2-7; D not resolved. The CDR3 loop spans 13 amino acids. CDR1 and CDR2 from the germline V gene are SQVTM and ANQGSEA. Deletions cut 3 bases from V and 3 bases from J, with 12 bases between. The CDR3 DNA sequence: TGCAGCGTTGACGTGGACGGAGACTACGAGCAGTACTTC. Residues: CSVDVDGDYEQYF.

This clonotype was found many times. The chain couples TRBV27 to TRBJ1-1, with a tentative D call TRBD1 (6 bases). Germline V gives CDR1 MNHEY, CDR2 SMNVEV (reference sequence). The CDR3 loop spans 13 amino acids. The ends were cut back, 2 bases at V and 6 bases at J, with 10 bases in the middle. The CDR3 bases are TGTGCCAGCAGTTTAAGGGGGGCCGCTGAAGCTTTCTTT. The encoded protein is CASSLRGAAEAFF.

The chain links TRBV7-8 to TRBJ1-4; no reliable D call. V lost 2 bases, J lost 6 bases, and 7 bases lay in between. CDR1 is SGHVS and CDR2 is FQNEAQ in the germline V gene. The CDR3 consists of 13 residues. The DNA for the CDR3 is TGTGCCAGCAGCTTAAGGAGGGATGAAAAACTGTTTTTT. Its translation is CASSLRRDEKLFF.

This clonotype turned up a few times. The V and J genes are TRBV6-5 and TRBJ2-1; 7 positions match TRBD1. The CDR3 runs 16 residues. CDR1 is MNHEY and CDR2 is SVGAGI in the germline V gene. V shed 0 bases and J 0 bases; nucleotides not matched to a gene: 2. The CDR3 is CASSYSNRGSYNEQFF. CDR3 nucleotide sequence: TGTGCCAGCAGTTACTCAAACAGGGGCTCCTACAATGAGCAGTTCTTC.

The V call is TRBV20-1, the J call TRBJ2-5; 12 nucleotides agree with TRBD1. The CDR3 contains 15 residues. The ends lost 6 bases at V and 5 bases at J; junction bases unmatched: 10. The germline CDR1 and CDR2 sequences are DFQATT and SNEGSKA (reference sequence). The CDR3 nucleotides read TGCAGTGCCCCCCTGGGGGACAGGGGGCCGGAGACCCAGTACTTC. Translated, it gives CSAPLGDRGPETQYF.

This clonotype came up many times. The chain is built from TRBV29-1 and TRBJ2-1; TRBD1 agrees at 7 bases. This CDR3 has 12 residues. The V segment lost 7 bases and the J segment 4 bases; nucleotides outside the gene matches: 4. Looked up from germline, CDR1 is SQVTM and CDR2 is ANQGSEA. CDR3 sequence (DNA): TGCAGCGATAAGGACAGGTACAATGAGCAGTTCTTC. Its translation: CSDKDRYNEQFF.

This clonotype was counted a few times. This sequence joins TRBV20-1 and TRBJ2-5; D is possibly TRBD2 (5 bases). V was cut by 4 bases and J by 2 bases, with 14 bases left in between. The CDR3 spans 14 residues. Germline CDR1 and CDR2: DFQATT and SNEGSKA (reference sequence). The CDR3 DNA reads as TGCAGTGCTACCCCTCTTACGGGGCAAGAGACCCAGTACTTC. The encoded protein is CSATPLTGQETQYF.

This rearrangement joins TRBV20-1 to TRBJ2-1; TRBD2 matches at 9 bases. CDR3 length equals 14 residues. Germline CDR1 is DFQATT and CDR2 is SNEGSKA (reference sequence). V trimming: 6 bases; J trimming: 0 bases; junction bases outside the gene matches: 3. The CDR3 here is CSALSGSSYNEQFF. CDR3 coding DNA: TGCAGTGCCCTTAGCGGGAGCTCCTACAATGAGCAGTTCTTC.

The table lists this clonotype with many counts. This chain links TRBV2 with TRBJ2-2, with D uncertain. The CDR3 totals 17 residues. Trimming took off 8 bases at V and 1 base at J, with 20 bases between the two ends. The V gene's germline CDR1 is SNHLY and CDR2 FYNNEI. The CDR3 DNA reads as TGTGCCAGCCTCGGCGAAGGGTCTTGGGGGAACACCGGGGAGCTGTTTTTT. It specifies CASLGEGSWGNTGELFF.

This clonotype was seen a handful of times. The chain employs TRBV12-3 or TRBV12-4 and TRBJ1-5; a weak D match, TRBD1 (6 bases). Deletions cut 5 bases from V and 6 bases from J, with 14 bases between. The CDR3 length is 14 residues. In DNA, the CDR3 is TGTGCCAGCAGTGGCCCGGGGGGCCGTCAGCCCCAGCATTTT. It translates to CASSGPGGRQPQHF.

This chain connects TRBV6-2 or TRBV6-3 to TRBJ2-3; maybe TRBD1 (5 bases). This CDR3 contains 15 residues. V gave up 7 bases and J gave up 3 bases, with 17 bases separating them. Germline V gives CDR1 MNHEY, CDR2 SVGEGT. The CDR3 sequence is CASTPRTGWTDTQYF. The CDR3 region has the DNA TGTGCCAGCACCCCACGAACAGGTTGGACAGATACGCAGTATTTT.

This clonotype has ten or more counts. The CDR3 region has the DNA TGTGCCAGCAGCTTAGGCGGGACAGGGGGCGGTGGGGCCAACGTCCTGACTTTC. Amino acids: CASSLGGTGGGGANVLTF. The chain combines TRBV7-8 with TRBJ2-6, with 12 bases fitting TRBD1. CDR3 length: 18 amino acids. V gave up 1 base and J gave up 3 bases; unmatched junction bases: 4. In germline, CDR1 is SGHVS, CDR2 FQNEAQ.

This chain uses TRBV4-3 with TRBJ2-7, with TRBD2 identical over 8 bases. V shed 0 bases and J 6 bases; nucleotides not matched to a gene: 7. Germline-derived CDR1 and CDR2 are LGHNA and YSLEER. The CDR3 runs 15 residues. CDR3 coding DNA: TGCGCCAGCAGCCAAGATAGCGGGACGGGAGTCGAGCAGTACTTC. This sequence encodes CASSQDSGTGVEQYF.

The sample holds many counts of this clonotype. V usage is TRBV19 and J usage is TRBJ2-1, with D tentatively TRBD1 or TRBD2 (6 bases each). V was trimmed by 5 bases and J by 5 bases, leaving 13 bases between them. Germline loops: CDR1 LNHDA, CDR2 SQIVND (reference sequence). The CDR3 spans 14 residues. CDR3 in amino acids: CASSVGGRHNEQFF. Written as DNA, the CDR3 is TGTGCCAGTAGTGTAGGGGGGCGGCACAATGAGCAGTTCTTC.

This clonotype was counted only a few times. This chain links TRBV6-5 with TRBJ2-1; 9 nucleotides match TRBD1. Germline-derived CDR1 and CDR2 are MNHEY and SVGAGI. J gave up 2 bases and V 2 bases, and 4 bases lay outside the gene matches. The CDR3 covers 16 residues. Written as DNA, the CDR3 is TGTGCCAGCAGTTACGAGACAGGGGGACCCTACAATGAGCAGTTCTTC. Protein: CASSYETGGPYNEQFF.

This clonotype was detected only a few times. The chain carries TRBV6-5 and TRBJ1-6; D gene ambiguous. Germline V lookup: CDR1 MNHEY, CDR2 SVGAGI. The CDR3 runs 17 residues. Trimming took 0 bases from V and 9 from J, leaving 18 bases between them. In nucleotides, the CDR3 is TGTGCCAGCAGTTACTCGATCCATACGCGTTTGGGTTCACCCCTCCACTTT. Translated: CASSYSIHTRLGSPLHF.

This clonotype is a singleton in its sample. The chain recombines TRBV5-1 with TRBJ2-7, with 10 bases identical to TRBD1. J gave up 3 bases and V 0 bases, and 6 bases lay outside the gene matches. CDR1 SGHRS and CDR2 YFSETQ come from the germline V gene. The CDR3 totals 16 residues. The CDR3 is CASSLAPGQGNYEQYF. The CDR3 DNA follows: TGCGCCAGCAGCTTGGCCCCGGGACAGGGGAACTACGAGCAGTACTTC.